This T cell receptor beta chain is from a study of blood T cell repertoires in COVID-19. Whole-study context: Italy, Spain and the United States were the sources of the convalescent and acute COVID-19 samples. T cells, B-cell-depleted T cells, or PBMCs supplied cDNA or gDNA.

Germline assignment: CDR1 MGHRA and CDR2 YSYEKL. Trimming took off 0 bases at V and 7 bases at J, with 9 bases between the two ends. This CDR3 spans 13 amino acids. In the original processing: Nucleated cell counts were estimated from reference gene primer amplification. Produced via immunoSEQ multiplex PCR; TCRdb's table is partial and in-frame only. The V and J calls and the clone size are those of that table, but D and trimming were determined from the DNA. The table has about 290,000 clones, just under 85% seen once. The V and J genes are TRBV4-1 and TRBJ1-1, with a weak D call TRBD1 (5 bases). This clonotype originated in a woman aged 50 to 60 with active or convalescent COVID-19. The sequencing sample was made of peripheral blood. In DNA form, the CDR3 reads TGCGCCAGCAGCCAAGACGCGACAGTTGAAGCTTTCTTT. Its translation is CASSQDATVEAFF.